This T cell receptor (beta chain) was identified in a study of molecular identifiers for immune sequencing clone quantification. The junction had 10 bases not matched to a gene; V was cut back by 4 bases and J by 4 bases. The CDR3 loop spans 15 amino acids. CDR1 and CDR2 (germline): SQVTM, ANQGSEA. TCRdb independently ran MiXCR on the PCR reads; one entry per CDR3 protein. The table has about 510,000 distinct CDR3 sequences, roughly a fifth seen once. The material sequenced was naive CD8+ T cells from blood, with Jurkat cell RNA spiked in. The subset is: FACS-sorted CD8+CD4-CCR7+CD45RA+ naive T cells. The chain uses TRBV29-1 and TRBJ2-5; 9 nucleotides match TRBD1. The TCR originated in a human donor in good health. Some libraries in this study had Jurkat cell RNA spiked in. CDR3 coding DNA: TGCAGCGTTGTGGGGGGGACAGGGAGGGCAGAGACCCAGTACTTC. Amino acid sequence: CSVVGGTGRAETQYF.